This entry describes one TCR beta chain. This CDR3 comprises 15 residues. V lost 3 bases, J lost 2 bases, and 6 bases stayed unmatched. In germline, CDR1 is SGHVS, CDR2 FQNEAQ. This entry comes from a study of control samples from healthy donors and cancer patients. This table comes from immunoSEQ multiplex PCR, and its TCRdb copy is limited to in-frame clones, with some not included. The sample shows about 85,000 clones, roughly 91% of them seen only once. The source of this sequence is a woman aged 60 to 75 in good health. Sample: blood. J is TRBJ1-1 and V is TRBV7-8, with 7 bases identical to TRBD1. The CDR3 DNA reads as TGTGCCAGCAGCTTCCGTAGGGACAGTAACACTGAAGCTTTCTTT. Its protein is CASSFRRDSNTEAFF. The variable domain in full, completed from reference TRBV7-8 and TRBJ1-1, reads GAGVSQSPRYKVAKRGQDVALRCDPISGHVSLFWYQQALGQGPEFLTYFQNEAQLDKSGLPSDRFFAERPEGSVSTLKIQRTQQEDSAVYLCASSFRRDSNTEAFFGQGTRLTVV.